This T cell receptor beta chain was identified in a study of PD-1 blockade in classical Hodgkin lymphoma. The germline V gene has CDR1 SGHDT and CDR2 YYEEEE. The germline V and J ends were trimmed by 4 bases and 2 bases, with 19 bases remaining between them. The CDR3 covers 17 residues. Time point here: cycle 4 day 1 (C4D1), after 5 to 7 weeks of nivolumab. Each patient's relapse followed autologous stem cell transplantation, and brentuximab vedotin exposure varied. This clone showed up just once. Data came from immunoSEQ multiplex PCR; TCRdb stores just in-frame clones and leaves some out. Of some 96,000 clones detected, about 92% appear once; the ten largest clones hold roughly 1.9%.

Here the sequenced sample was peripheral blood mononuclear cells (PBMCs), taken before the fourth cycle of nivolumab. The receptor was derived from a human donor with classical Hodgkin lymphoma. The V gene is TRBV5-6, the J gene TRBJ1-3; the D gene is possibly TRBD1 (5 bases). The CDR3 coding sequence is TGTGCCAGCAGCCCAAACCAAGGACATCTACCTGGAAACACCATATATTTT. Its translation: CASSPNQGHLPGNTIYF.